The rows below give T cell receptor beta chains drawn from one sample of a study of T-cell memory formation after mild COVID-19. TCRdb redid the calling of the 5' RACE reads with MiXCR, one entry per CDR3 protein. The sample shows about 47,000 distinct CDR3 sequences, less than 9.5% of them seen only once. Sequences were obtained from PBMCs or a T cell subset sorted from them (not recorded which). These receptors were taken from an adult woman who had mild COVID-19 (a few samples of this study predate the infection). Cell type and time point are not known. The CDR3 runs from the conserved cysteine through the conserved F or W. The order of the fields is D gene, V gene, clone size, J gene, CDR3 protein, CDR3 DNA. A D gene is named only where the DNA matches it firmly. Part of the rows lack a size; the others show once, few, many or a class for expanded clones.

d_call: TRBD2
v_call: TRBV12-3/TRBV12-4
clone_size: many
j_call: TRBJ2-1
cdr3_aa: CASSPWGGYNEQFF
cdr3_nt: TGTGCCAGCAGTCCGTGGGGGGGCTACAATGAGCAGTTCTTC

d_call: -
v_call: TRBV29-1
clone_size: few
j_call: TRBJ1-1
cdr3_aa: CSEQGIGQEAFF
cdr3_nt: TGCAGCGAACAGGGTATCGGACAGGAAGCTTTCTTT

d_call: -
v_call: TRBV14
clone_size: -
j_call: TRBJ2-5
cdr3_aa: CASSPSSAGRRPQYF
cdr3_nt: TGTGCCAGCAGCCCGTCAAGTGCGGGCCGGAGGCCCCAGTACTTC

d_call: TRBD2
v_call: TRBV25-1
clone_size: -
j_call: TRBJ2-3
cdr3_aa: CASSQLKASGDSTDTQYF
cdr3_nt: TGTGCCAGCAGCCAACTAAAGGCTAGCGGGGACAGCACAGATACGCAGTATTTT

d_call: TRBD2
v_call: TRBV24-1
clone_size: many
j_call: TRBJ2-1
cdr3_aa: CATSAWASGLPSYNEQFF
cdr3_nt: TGTGCCACCAGTGCCTGGGCTAGCGGCCTTCCCTCCTACAATGAGCAGTTCTTC

d_call: -
v_call: TRBV5-4
clone_size: -
j_call: TRBJ2-5
cdr3_aa: CASSLEANVGETQYF
cdr3_nt: TGTGCCAGCAGCTTGGAGGCCAATGTGGGGGAGACCCAGTACTTC

d_call: -
v_call: TRBV29-1
clone_size: many
j_call: TRBJ2-5
cdr3_aa: CSVARSQETQYF
cdr3_nt: TGCAGCGTTGCCCGGTCCCAAGAGACCCAGTACTTC

d_call: -
v_call: TRBV20-1
clone_size: -
j_call: TRBJ2-7
cdr3_aa: CSASGTGSSYEQYF
cdr3_nt: TGCAGTGCTAGCGGTACAGGATCTTCCTACGAGCAGTACTTC

d_call: -
v_call: TRBV12-3/TRBV12-4
clone_size: -
j_call: TRBJ1-1
cdr3_aa: CASSLRGSLNTEAFF
cdr3_nt: TGTGCCAGCAGTCTAAGAGGGTCCCTGAACACTGAAGCTTTCTTT

d_call: TRBD1
v_call: TRBV12-3/TRBV12-4
clone_size: many
j_call: TRBJ1-1
cdr3_aa: CASSVGQGDTEAFF
cdr3_nt: TGTGCCAGCAGTGTGGGACAGGGGGACACTGAAGCTTTCTTT

d_call: -
v_call: TRBV2
clone_size: -
j_call: TRBJ1-6
cdr3_aa: CASSEQLNNSPLHF
cdr3_nt: TGTGCCAGCAGTGAACAGCTTAATAATTCACCCCTCCACTTT

d_call: TRBD2
v_call: TRBV20-1
clone_size: many
j_call: TRBJ2-1
cdr3_aa: CSASQIGLAGGLQQFF
cdr3_nt: TGCAGTGCTAGCCAGATAGGACTAGCGGGGGGATTGCAGCAGTTCTTC

d_call: TRBD2
v_call: TRBV15
clone_size: many
j_call: TRBJ2-1
cdr3_aa: CATSSSSGRPQFF
cdr3_nt: TGTGCCACCAGCAGTTCTAGCGGGAGACCCCAGTTCTTC

d_call: -
v_call: TRBV4-3
clone_size: few
j_call: TRBJ2-7
cdr3_aa: CASSQVSGVSSYEQYF
cdr3_nt: TGCGCCAGCAGCCAAGTATCCGGGGTCAGCTCCTACGAGCAGTACTTC

d_call: -
v_call: TRBV19
clone_size: few
j_call: TRBJ1-1
cdr3_aa: CASWRQWNTEAFF
cdr3_nt: TGTGCCAGTTGGAGGCAATGGAACACTGAAGCTTTCTTT

d_call: -
v_call: TRBV5-5
clone_size: -
j_call: TRBJ2-7
cdr3_aa: CASSFGDFAAEQYF
cdr3_nt: TGTGCCAGCAGCTTTGGGGACTTTGCGGCCGAGCAGTACTTC

d_call: -
v_call: TRBV19
clone_size: -
j_call: TRBJ2-1
cdr3_aa: CASSILGLAVSEQFF
cdr3_nt: TGTGCCAGTAGTATTCTGGGGCTAGCAGTAAGTGAGCAGTTCTTC

d_call: TRBD2
v_call: TRBV3-1
clone_size: few
j_call: TRBJ2-1
cdr3_aa: CASSQGLAGGHEQFF
cdr3_nt: TGTGCCAGCAGCCAAGGACTAGCGGGAGGTCATGAGCAGTTCTTC

d_call: -
v_call: TRBV21-1
clone_size: few
j_call: TRBJ1-1
cdr3_aa: CASSIYRIRNTEAFF
cdr3_nt: TGTGCCAGCAGCATCTACAGGATTCGGAACACTGAAGCTTTCTTT

d_call: -
v_call: TRBV29-1
clone_size: -
j_call: TRBJ1-2
cdr3_aa: CSVDDGYTF
cdr3_nt: TGCAGCGTTGACGATGGCTACACCTTC

d_call: -
v_call: TRBV15
clone_size: -
j_call: TRBJ2-1
cdr3_aa: CATSRDRGPNEQFF
cdr3_nt: TGTGCCACCAGCAGAGATAGAGGGCCCAATGAGCAGTTCTTC

d_call: TRBD1
v_call: TRBV7-9
clone_size: -
j_call: TRBJ1-1
cdr3_aa: CAIRATGTGRTEAFF
cdr3_nt: TGTGCCATCAGAGCCACCGGGACAGGGAGGACTGAAGCTTTCTTT

d_call: -
v_call: TRBV10-3
clone_size: many
j_call: TRBJ2-6
cdr3_aa: CATAPQGSGANVLTF
cdr3_nt: TGTGCCACCGCACCCCAGGGCTCTGGGGCCAACGTCCTGACTTTC

d_call: -
v_call: TRBV12-3/TRBV12-4
clone_size: many
j_call: TRBJ2-3
cdr3_aa: CASSLLDTTQYF
cdr3_nt: TGTGCCAGCAGTTTACTGGACACCACGCAGTATTTT

d_call: -
v_call: TRBV7-2
clone_size: medium-sized
j_call: TRBJ2-1
cdr3_aa: CASSLDPNYNEQFF
cdr3_nt: TGTGCCAGCAGCTTAGACCCGAACTACAATGAGCAGTTCTTC

d_call: TRBD1
v_call: TRBV2
clone_size: -
j_call: TRBJ1-2
cdr3_aa: CASSENRGRGGYGYTF
cdr3_nt: TGTGCCAGCAGTGAGAACAGGGGGCGCGGAGGCTATGGCTACACCTTC

d_call: TRBD1
v_call: TRBV18
clone_size: few
j_call: TRBJ2-1
cdr3_aa: CASSPKTGQQDNEQFF
cdr3_nt: TGTGCCAGCTCACCTAAAACGGGACAGCAGGACAATGAGCAGTTCTTC

d_call: TRBD2
v_call: TRBV7-9
clone_size: many
j_call: TRBJ2-7
cdr3_aa: CASSLEGGSYEQYF
cdr3_nt: TGTGCCAGCAGCTTAGAGGGCGGGAGTTACGAGCAGTACTTC

d_call: -
v_call: TRBV5-5
clone_size: few
j_call: TRBJ1-2
cdr3_aa: CASSLESGYGYTF
cdr3_nt: TGTGCCAGCAGCTTGGAATCCGGGTATGGCTACACCTTC

d_call: TRBD2
v_call: TRBV6-5
clone_size: few
j_call: TRBJ2-5
cdr3_aa: CASGKGTSGGPRGTQYF
cdr3_nt: TGTGCCAGCGGTAAAGGGACTAGCGGGGGCCCTAGGGGGACCCAGTACTTC

d_call: -
v_call: TRBV20-1
clone_size: -
j_call: TRBJ2-3
cdr3_aa: CSARAPGRDTQYF
cdr3_nt: TGCAGTGCTAGAGCCCCTGGGCGGGATACGCAGTATTTT

d_call: TRBD1
v_call: TRBV2
clone_size: many
j_call: TRBJ1-2
cdr3_aa: CASSEAPGQTGYNYGYTF
cdr3_nt: TGTGCCAGCAGTGAAGCGCCGGGACAGACAGGCTATAACTATGGCTACACCTTC

d_call: TRBD2
v_call: TRBV6-2/TRBV6-3
clone_size: -
j_call: TRBJ2-1
cdr3_aa: CASRTLAGGYEQFF
cdr3_nt: TGTGCCAGCAGAACACTAGCGGGAGGATATGAGCAGTTCTTC

d_call: -
v_call: TRBV7-3
clone_size: many
j_call: TRBJ2-1
cdr3_aa: CASSQGPRSYNEQFF
cdr3_nt: TGTGCCAGCAGCCAGGGACCCCGCTCCTACAATGAGCAGTTCTTC

d_call: -
v_call: TRBV6-2/TRBV6-3
clone_size: -
j_call: TRBJ1-5
cdr3_aa: CASSYSAGAGNQPQHF
cdr3_nt: TGTGCCAGCAGTTACTCAGCCGGGGCGGGCAATCAGCCCCAGCATTTT